The rows below give T cell receptor beta chains drawn from one sample of a study of Ad26.COV2.S vaccination and SARS-CoV-2 variants. TCRdb keeps only in-frame clones here, not all; method: immunoSEQ multiplex PCR. The table records 300,000 to 350,000 clones, roughly 88% of them present only once. Sequenced here: peripheral blood, sampled in a trial of Ad26.COV2.S vaccine versus placebo. The receptor set was obtained from a person aged 18-60 years who received the Ad26.COV2.S COVID-19 vaccine or a placebo. CDR3s include the opening cysteine and the closing phenylalanine or tryptophan. D genes are given only for firm matches. The listing skips clone size in some rows; elsewhere it reads once, few, many or a size class.

J gene | clone size | V gene | D gene | CDR3 protein | CDR3 DNA
TRBJ1-1 | . | TRBV5-6 | TRBD1 | CASGGQPNTEAFF | TGTGCCAGCGGGGGACAGCCGAACACTGAAGCTTTCTTT
TRBJ1-1 | . | TRBV5-1 | . | CASSLQDTEAFF | TGCGCCAGCAGCTTACAGGACACTGAAGCTTTCTTT
TRBJ2-5 | . | TRBV24-1 | . | CATKETQYF | TGTGCCACCAAAGAGACCCAGTACTTC
TRBJ2-2 | . | TRBV29-1 | TRBD1 | CSVRDRFTPGELFF | TGCAGCGTCCGGGACAGGTTCACCCCCGGGGAGCTGTTTTTT
TRBJ1-2 | . | TRBV30 | . | CAFSRGAYGYTF | TGTGCCTTCTCGCGGGGAGCCTATGGCTACACCTTC
TRBJ1-5 | . | TRBV3-1/TRBV3-2 | . | CASSQEGAGDNQPQHF | TGTGCCAGCAGCCAAGAAGGGGCAGGGGACAATCAGCCCCAGCATTTT
TRBJ2-5 | . | TRBV7-2 | TRBD1 | CASSLGQWQGETQYF | TGTGCCAGCAGCTTGGGACAGTGGCAGGGGGAGACCCAGTACTTC
TRBJ2-6 | few | TRBV7-2 | . | CASSFYSSAANVLTF | TGTGCCAGCAGCTTTTATTCTTCTGCGGCCAACGTCCTGACTTTC
TRBJ1-2 | . | TRBV4-3 | . | CASSQIGLYGYTF | TGCGCCAGCAGCCAAATTGGTTTGTATGGCTACACCTTC
TRBJ1-1 | . | TRBV7-3 | . | CASSLWGANTEAFF | TGTGCCAGCAGCTTATGGGGTGCGAACACTGAAGCTTTCTTT
TRBJ2-7 | . | TRBV15 | . | CATRGRTSYEQYF | TGTGCCACCAGGGGACGGACCTCCTACGAGCAGTACTTC
TRBJ1-2 | . | TRBV7-9 | TRBD1 | CASSLMREQGDYNYGYTF | TGTGCCAGCAGCCTTATGAGGGAACAGGGGGATTATAACTATGGCTACACCTTC
TRBJ1-1 | once | TRBV3-1/TRBV3-2 | . | CASSQVLNTEAFF | TGTGCCAGCAGCCAAGTCTTAAACACTGAAGCTTTCTTT
TRBJ1-5 | few | TRBV19 | . | CASSSVTGGPQPQHF | TGTGCCAGTAGTAGCGTAACCGGGGGACCCCAGCCCCAGCATTTT
TRBJ1-2 | . | TRBV7-9 | TRBD1 | CASSTTGAPGYGYTF | TGTGCCAGCAGCACCACAGGGGCCCCGGGGTATGGCTACACCTTC
TRBJ1-1 | . | TRBV7-2 | . | CASCPFWGAMNTEAFF | TGTGCCAGCTGCCCCTTTTGGGGGGCTATGAACACTGAAGCTTTCTTT
TRBJ2-3 | . | TRBV7-9 | TRBD1 | CASSLVEGARTDTQYF | TGTGCCAGCAGCCTAGTAGAGGGGGCGCGCACAGATACGCAGTATTTT
TRBJ2-4 | . | TRBV23-1 | . | CASSQSPCGRGAPKNIQYF | TGCGCCAGCAGTCAATCCCCTTGTGGTCGGGGGGCACCCAAAAACATTCAGTACTTC
TRBJ1-5 | . | TRBV10-2 | . | CASTRGPGQPQHF | TGCGCGAGCACCCGGGGGCCGGGTCAGCCCCAGCATTTT
TRBJ1-5 | . | TRBV19 | . | CASTVQGSQPQHF | TGTGCCAGCACGGTGCAGGGCAGTCAGCCCCAGCATTTT
TRBJ2-3 | . | TRBV5-1 | . | CASTHYDSTDTQYF | TGCGCCAGCACCCACTACGATAGCACAGATACGCAGTATTTT
TRBJ1-1 | . | TRBV19 | . | CASISGNEAFF | TGTGCCAGTATCTCAGGCAACGAAGCTTTCTTT
TRBJ1-1 | once | TRBV2 | . | CASSEAGARGTEAFF | TGTGCCAGCAGTGAAGCGGGAGCCAGGGGAACTGAAGCTTTCTTT